The entry below describes one TCR beta chain. This entry comes from a study of memory CD8 T cells in hepatitis C reinfection. On the study more broadly: Late or post reinfection samples were taken 12 to 24 weeks after detection.

Stated time point: late/post reinfection, 12 to 24 weeks after detection. Sorted cells were sequenced directly ex vivo without any in vitro expansion. At all three reinfection time points, viable CD3+ CD8+ CD45RO- cells from a couple of donors served as controls. This CDR3 spans 15 amino acids. V shed 4 bases and J 5 bases; nucleotides not matched to a gene: 6. Germline V gives CDR1 LGHNA, CDR2 YNFKEQ. The method was immunoSEQ multiplex PCR; TCRdb's version includes in-frame clones alone and lacks a portion of them. The sample lists about 50,000 clones; roughly nine tenths were seen once. The chain joins TRBV4-2 to TRBJ2-5; 11 bases line up with TRBD1. This clonotype originated in a man between 18 and 29 years old with hepatitis C virus infection. Sample: naive CD8+ T cells sorted from blood. CDR3: CASSRGDRGGETQYF. CDR3 DNA sequence: TGTGCCAGCAGCCGTGGGGACAGGGGGGGGGAGACCCAGTACTTC.